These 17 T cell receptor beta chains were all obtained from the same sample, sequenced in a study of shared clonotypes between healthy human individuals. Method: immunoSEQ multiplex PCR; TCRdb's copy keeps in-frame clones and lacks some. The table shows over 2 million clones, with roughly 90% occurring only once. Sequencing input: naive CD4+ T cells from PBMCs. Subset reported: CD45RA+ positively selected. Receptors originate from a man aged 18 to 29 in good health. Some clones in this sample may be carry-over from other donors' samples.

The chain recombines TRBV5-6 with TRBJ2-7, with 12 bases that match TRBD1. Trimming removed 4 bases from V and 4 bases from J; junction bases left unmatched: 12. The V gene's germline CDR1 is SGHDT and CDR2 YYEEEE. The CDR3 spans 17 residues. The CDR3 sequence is CASSPWGQGAGYYEQYF. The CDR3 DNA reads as TGTGCCAGCAGCCCTTGGGGACAGGGGGCAGGGTATTACGAGCAGTACTTC.

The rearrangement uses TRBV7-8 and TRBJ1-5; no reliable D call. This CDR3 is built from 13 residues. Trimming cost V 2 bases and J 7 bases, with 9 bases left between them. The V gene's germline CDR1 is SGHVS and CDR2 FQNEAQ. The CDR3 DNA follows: TGTGCCAGCAGCTTAACTCGCGAGCAGCCCCAGCATTTT. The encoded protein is CASSLTREQPQHF.

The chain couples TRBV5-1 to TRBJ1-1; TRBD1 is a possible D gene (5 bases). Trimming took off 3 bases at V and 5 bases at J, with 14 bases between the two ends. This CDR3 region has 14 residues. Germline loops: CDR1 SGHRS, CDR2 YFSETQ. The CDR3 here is CASSYGSKGTEAFF. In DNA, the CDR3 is TGCGCCAGCAGCTATGGGTCGAAGGGGACTGAAGCTTTCTTT.

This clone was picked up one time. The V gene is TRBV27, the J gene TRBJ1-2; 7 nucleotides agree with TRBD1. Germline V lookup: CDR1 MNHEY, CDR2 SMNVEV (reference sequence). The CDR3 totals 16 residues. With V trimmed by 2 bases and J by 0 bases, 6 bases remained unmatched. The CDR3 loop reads CASSLQPGGSNYGYTF. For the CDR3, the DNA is TGTGCCAGCAGTTTACAGCCAGGGGGTTCTAACTATGGCTACACCTTC.

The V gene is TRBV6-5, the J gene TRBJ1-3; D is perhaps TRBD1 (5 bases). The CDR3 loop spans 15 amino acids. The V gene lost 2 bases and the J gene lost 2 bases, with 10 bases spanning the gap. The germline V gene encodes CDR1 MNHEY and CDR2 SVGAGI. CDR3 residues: CASSYEGRPGNTIYF. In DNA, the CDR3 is TGTGCCAGCAGTTACGAGGGGCGACCTGGAAACACCATATATTTT.

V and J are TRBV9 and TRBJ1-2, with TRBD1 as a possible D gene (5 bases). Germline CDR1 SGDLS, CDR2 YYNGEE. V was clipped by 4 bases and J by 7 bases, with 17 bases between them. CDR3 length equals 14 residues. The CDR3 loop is CASSPMSTGAGYTF. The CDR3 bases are TGTGCCAGCAGCCCCATGAGTACCGGGGCTGGCTACACCTTC.

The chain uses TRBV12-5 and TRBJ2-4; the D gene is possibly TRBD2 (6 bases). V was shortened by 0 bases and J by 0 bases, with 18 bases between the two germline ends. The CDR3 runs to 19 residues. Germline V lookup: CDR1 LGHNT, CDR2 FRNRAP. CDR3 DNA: TGTGCTAGTGGTTTGGTACGAGTCGCGGAGGGGATAGCCAAAAACATTCAGTACTTC. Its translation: CASGLVRVAEGIAKNIQYF.

The CDR3 is CASSALAGLNTEAFF. CDR3 nucleotides: TGTGCCAGCAGCGCACTGGCGGGGCTAAACACTGAAGCTTTCTTT. The genes are TRBV5-6 and TRBJ1-1; D perhaps matches TRBD1 (5 bases). V was pared by 4 bases and J by 2 bases, with 15 bases between. The CDR3 spans 15 residues. Germline CDR1 reads SGHDT; CDR2 reads YYEEEE.

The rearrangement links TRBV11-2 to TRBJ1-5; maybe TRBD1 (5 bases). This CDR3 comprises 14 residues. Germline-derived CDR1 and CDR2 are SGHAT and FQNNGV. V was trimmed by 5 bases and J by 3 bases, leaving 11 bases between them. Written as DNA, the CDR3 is TGTGCCAGCAGCCGGGGCAACTACAATCAGCCCCAGCATTTT. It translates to CASSRGNYNQPQHF.

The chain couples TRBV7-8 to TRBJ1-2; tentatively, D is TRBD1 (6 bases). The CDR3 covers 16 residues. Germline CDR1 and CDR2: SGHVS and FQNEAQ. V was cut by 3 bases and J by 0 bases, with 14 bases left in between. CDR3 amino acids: CASSFHRVDSNYGYTF. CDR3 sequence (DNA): TGTGCCAGCAGCTTCCACAGGGTCGATTCTAACTATGGCTACACCTTC.

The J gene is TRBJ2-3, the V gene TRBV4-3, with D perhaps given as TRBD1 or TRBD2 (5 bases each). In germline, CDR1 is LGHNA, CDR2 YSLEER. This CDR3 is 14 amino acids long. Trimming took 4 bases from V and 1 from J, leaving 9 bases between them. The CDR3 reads CASSLGDRTDTQYF. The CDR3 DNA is TGCGCCAGCAGCCTCGGGGACCGCACAGATACGCAGTATTTT.

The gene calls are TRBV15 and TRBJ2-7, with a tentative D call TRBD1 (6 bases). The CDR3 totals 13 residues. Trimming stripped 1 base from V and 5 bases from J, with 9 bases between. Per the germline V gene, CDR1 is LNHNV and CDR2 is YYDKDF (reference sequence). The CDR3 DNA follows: TGTGCCACCAGCAGAGGGAAGGGGGACGAGCAGTACTTC. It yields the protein CATSRGKGDEQYF.

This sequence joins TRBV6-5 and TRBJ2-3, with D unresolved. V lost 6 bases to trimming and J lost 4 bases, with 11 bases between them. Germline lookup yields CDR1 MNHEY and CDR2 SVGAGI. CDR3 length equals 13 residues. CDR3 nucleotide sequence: TGTGCCAGCAGCCCCGGGTCTCCAGATACGCAGTATTTT. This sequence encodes CASSPGSPDTQYF.

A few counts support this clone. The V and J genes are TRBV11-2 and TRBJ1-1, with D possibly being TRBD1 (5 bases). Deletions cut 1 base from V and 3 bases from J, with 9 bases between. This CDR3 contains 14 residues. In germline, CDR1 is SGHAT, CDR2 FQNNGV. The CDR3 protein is CASSLAGPDTEAFF. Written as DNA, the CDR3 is TGTGCCAGCAGCTTAGCAGGGCCGGACACTGAAGCTTTCTTT. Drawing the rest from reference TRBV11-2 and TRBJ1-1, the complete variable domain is EAGVAQSPRYKIIEKRQSVAFWCNPISGHATLYWYQQILGQGPKLLIQFQNNGVVDDSQLPKDRFSAERLKGVDSTLKIQPAKLEDSAVYLCASSLAGPDTEAFFGQGTRLTVV.

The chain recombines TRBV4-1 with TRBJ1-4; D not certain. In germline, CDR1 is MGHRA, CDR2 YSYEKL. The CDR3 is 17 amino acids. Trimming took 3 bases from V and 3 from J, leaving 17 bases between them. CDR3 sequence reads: CASSQTRYGGSNEKLFF. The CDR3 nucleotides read TGCGCCAGCAGCCAGACAAGATATGGCGGTTCTAATGAAAAACTGTTTTTT.

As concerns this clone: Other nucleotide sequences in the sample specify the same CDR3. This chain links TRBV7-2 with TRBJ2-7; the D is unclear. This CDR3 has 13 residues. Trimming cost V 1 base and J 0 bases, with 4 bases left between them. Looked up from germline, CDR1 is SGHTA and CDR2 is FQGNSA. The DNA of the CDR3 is TGTGCCAGCAGCTTAGATCACTCCTACGAGCAGTACTTC. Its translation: CASSLDHSYEQYF.

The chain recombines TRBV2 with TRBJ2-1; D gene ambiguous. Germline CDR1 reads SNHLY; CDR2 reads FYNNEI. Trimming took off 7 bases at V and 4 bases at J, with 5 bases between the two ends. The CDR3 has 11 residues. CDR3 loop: CASKLYNEQFF. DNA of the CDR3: TGTGCCAGCAAATTGTACAATGAGCAGTTCTTC.